One sample yielded the 8 T cell receptor beta chains listed below, sequenced in a study of T cell responses to AZD1222 COVID-19 vaccine. TCRdb's copy holds only in-frame clones and misses some; the assay was immunoSEQ multiplex PCR. The sample carries about 170,000 clones, roughly 85% recorded once. Source: peripheral blood, taken 28 days after the second AZD1222 dose. These receptor sequences come from an adult who received the AZD1222 COVID-19 vaccine.

This rearrangement joins TRBV4-3 to TRBJ1-4; TRBD1 matches at 7 bases. The CDR3 extends over 15 amino acids. Germline CDR1 LGHNA, CDR2 YSLEER. V lost 4 bases to trimming and J lost 7 bases; unmatched junction nucleotides: 9. The CDR3 sequence: CASSRGEGAGEKLFF. In DNA, the CDR3 is TGCGCCAGCAGCCGAGGCGAGGGGGCCGGTGAAAAACTGTTTTTT.

The gene calls are TRBV6-5 and TRBJ1-2, with D possibly TRBD1 on 5 matching bases. CDR3 length equals 15 residues. Trimming stripped 2 bases from V and 3 bases from J, with 13 bases between. Germline CDR1 is MNHEY and CDR2 is SVGAGI. The CDR3 here is CASSYGGRSDYGYTF. The DNA for the CDR3 is TGTGCCAGCAGTTACGGGGGACGCAGTGACTATGGCTACACCTTC.

This chain uses TRBV4-1 with TRBJ2-6; a possible D gene is TRBD1 (5 bases). V was cut by 1 base and J by 2 bases, with 12 bases left in between. This CDR3 is 17 amino acids long. Germline V gene lookup returns CDR1 MGHRA and CDR2 YSYEKL. CDR3 protein: CASSQGSKGPGANVLTF. For the CDR3, the DNA is TGCGCCAGCAGCCAAGGTTCCAAGGGGCCTGGGGCCAACGTCCTGACTTTC.

The chain uses TRBV5-4 and TRBJ1-2; D unclear. The germline V and J ends were trimmed by 1 base and 6 bases, with 16 bases remaining between them. Germline CDR1 is SGHNT and CDR2 is YYREEE (reference sequence). This CDR3 has 15 amino acids. This chain's CDR3 is CASSLIANVINGYTF. In nucleotides, the CDR3 is TGTGCCAGCAGCTTGATAGCGAATGTTATTAATGGCTACACCTTC.

The chain joins TRBV4-1 to TRBJ1-5; D remains unclear. V lost 2 bases and J 4 bases, leaving 12 bases between the germline ends. CDR3 length: 15 amino acids. CDR1 and CDR2 from the germline V gene are MGHRA and YSYEKL. For the CDR3, the DNA is TGCGCCAGCAGCCAACGGCACCTTATAAATCAGCCCCAGCATTTT. This codes for CASSQRHLINQPQHF.

The V call is TRBV7-9, the J call TRBJ2-6, with D possibly being TRBD2 (5 bases). V was trimmed by 1 base and J by 2 bases, leaving 12 bases between them. CDR3 length: 17 residues. Germline CDR1 SEHNR, CDR2 FQNEAQ (reference sequence). CDR3 loop: CASSLGGGVAGANVLTF. CDR3 nucleotides: TGTGCCAGCAGCTTAGGCGGAGGAGTTGCTGGGGCCAACGTCCTGACTTTC. Drawing the rest from reference TRBV7-9 and TRBJ2-6, the complete variable domain is DTGVSQNPRHKITKRGQNVTFRCDPISEHNRLYWYRQTLGQGPEFLTYFQNEAQLEKSRLLSDRFSAERPKGSFSTLEIQRTEQGDSAMYLCASSLGGGVAGANVLTFGAGSRLTVL.

This clone turned up a few times. J is TRBJ1-1 and V is TRBV11-2; D gene uncertain. The V end was cut by 1 base, the J end by 3 bases, with 6 bases between. CDR1 and CDR2 (germline): SGHAT, FQNNGV. The CDR3 contains 13 residues. The DNA of the CDR3 is TGTGCCAGCAGCTTAGGTTTGGACACTGAAGCTTTCTTT. Amino acid sequence: CASSLGLDTEAFF.

CDR3 sequence: CASSEAVRTAREQYF. In DNA form, the CDR3 reads TGTGCCAGCAGTGAAGCGGTTAGAACAGCGAGGGAGCAGTACTTC. This chain uses TRBV2 with TRBJ2-7; no firm D call. The CDR3 consists of 15 residues. The germline V gene encodes CDR1 SNHLY and CDR2 FYNNEI. V was trimmed by 0 bases and J by 7 bases, leaving 16 bases between them.